This T cell receptor beta chain was found in a study of cytomegalovirus exposure and HLA in healthy donors. The PCR made use of 60 Vbeta and 13 Jbeta primers. The data were produced by immunoSEQ multiplex PCR, yet TCRdb's version contains in-frame clones alone and is incomplete. This sample has over 60,000 clones, with 70% to 75% found just once. Overall study results and limits: Altogether, 164 TCR beta chains were recorded as cytomegalovirus-associated. One cluster of highly shared sequence variants probably arose as a sequencing artifact.

In germline, CDR1 is LGHNA, CDR2 YNFKEQ. This CDR3 has 19 residues. V lost 3 bases to trimming and J lost 1 base; unmatched junction nucleotides: 7. In the case of this clone: Its antigen is not known.

The source material was PBMCs. The TCR sequence derives from a woman under 40 in good health and CMV-seronegative. The gene calls are TRBV4-2 and TRBJ2-3, with 16 nucleotides matching TRBD2. DNA for the CDR3: TGTGCCAGCAGCCAGGGACTAGCGGGAGGGCCGGGCGGCACAGATACGCAGTATTTT. It encodes CASSQGLAGGPGGTDTQYF.